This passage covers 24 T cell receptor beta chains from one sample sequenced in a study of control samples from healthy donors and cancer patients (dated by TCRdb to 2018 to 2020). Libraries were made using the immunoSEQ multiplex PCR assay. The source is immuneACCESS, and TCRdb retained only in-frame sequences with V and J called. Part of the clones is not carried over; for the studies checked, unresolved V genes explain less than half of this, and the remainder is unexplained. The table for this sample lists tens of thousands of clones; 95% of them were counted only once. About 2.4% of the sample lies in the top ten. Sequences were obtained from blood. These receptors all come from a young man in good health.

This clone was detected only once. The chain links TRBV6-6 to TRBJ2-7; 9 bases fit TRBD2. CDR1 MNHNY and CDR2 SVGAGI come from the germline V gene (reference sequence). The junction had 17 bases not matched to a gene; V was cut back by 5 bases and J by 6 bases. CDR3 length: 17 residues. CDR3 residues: CASSPDLVASGIGEQYF. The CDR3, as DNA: TGTGCCAGCAGTCCCGACCTTGTGGCTAGCGGGATAGGCGAGCAGTACTTC.

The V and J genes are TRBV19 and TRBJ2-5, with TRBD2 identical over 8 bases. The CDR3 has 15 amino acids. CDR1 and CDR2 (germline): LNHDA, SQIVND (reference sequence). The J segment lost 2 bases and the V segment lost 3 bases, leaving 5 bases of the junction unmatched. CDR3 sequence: CASSMGLVRQETQYF. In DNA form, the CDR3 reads TGTGCCAGTAGTATGGGACTAGTGCGACAAGAGACCCAGTACTTC.

The CDR3 sequence: CASNLGGSSSYEQYF. The CDR3 DNA is TGTGCCAGCAATCTCGGGGGTTCCAGCTCCTACGAGCAGTACTTC. This chain links TRBV9 with TRBJ2-7, with D maybe TRBD2 (6 bases). V shed 6 bases and J shed 0 bases, with 16 bases lying between them. The CDR3 runs to 15 residues. CDR1 is SGDLS and CDR2 is YYNGEE in the germline V gene.

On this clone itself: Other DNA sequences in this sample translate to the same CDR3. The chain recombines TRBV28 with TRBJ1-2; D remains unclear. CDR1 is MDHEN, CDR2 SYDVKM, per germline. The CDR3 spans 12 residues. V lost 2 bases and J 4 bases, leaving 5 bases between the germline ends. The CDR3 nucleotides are TGTGCCAGCAGTTTAGGGTCCTATGGCTACACCTTC. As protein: CASSLGSYGYTF.

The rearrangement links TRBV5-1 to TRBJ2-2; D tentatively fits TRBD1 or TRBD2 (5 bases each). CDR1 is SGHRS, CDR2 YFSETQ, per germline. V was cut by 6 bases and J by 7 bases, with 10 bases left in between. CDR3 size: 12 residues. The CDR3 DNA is TGCGCCAGCAACCGGGACCGCGGGGAGCTGTTTTTT. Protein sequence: CASNRDRGELFF.

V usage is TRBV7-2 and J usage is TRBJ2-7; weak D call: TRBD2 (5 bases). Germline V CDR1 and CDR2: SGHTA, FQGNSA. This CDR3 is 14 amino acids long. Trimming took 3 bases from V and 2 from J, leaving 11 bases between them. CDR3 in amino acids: CASSFSALPYEQYF. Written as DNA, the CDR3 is TGTGCCAGCAGCTTTAGCGCCCTCCCCTACGAGCAGTACTTC.

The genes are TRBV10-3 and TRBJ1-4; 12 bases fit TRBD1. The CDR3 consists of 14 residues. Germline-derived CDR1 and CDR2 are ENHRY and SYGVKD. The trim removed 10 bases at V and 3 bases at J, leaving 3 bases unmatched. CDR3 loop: CATGQGAANEKLFF. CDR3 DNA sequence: TGTGCCACGGGACAGGGGGCAGCTAATGAAAAACTGTTTTTT.

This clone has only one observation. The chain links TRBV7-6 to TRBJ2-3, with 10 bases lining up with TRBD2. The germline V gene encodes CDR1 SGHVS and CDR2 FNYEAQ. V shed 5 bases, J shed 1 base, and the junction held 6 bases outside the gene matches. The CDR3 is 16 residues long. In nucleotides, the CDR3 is TGTGCCAGCAGCCTCGCTAGCGGGGGACGCACAGATACGCAGTATTTT. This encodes CASSLASGGRTDTQYF.

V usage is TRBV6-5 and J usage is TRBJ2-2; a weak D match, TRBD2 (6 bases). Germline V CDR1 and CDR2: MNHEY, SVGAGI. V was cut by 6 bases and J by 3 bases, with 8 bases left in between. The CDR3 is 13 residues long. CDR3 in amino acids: CASREGDTGELFF. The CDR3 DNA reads TGTGCCAGCAGGGAGGGAGACACCGGGGAGCTGTTTTTT.

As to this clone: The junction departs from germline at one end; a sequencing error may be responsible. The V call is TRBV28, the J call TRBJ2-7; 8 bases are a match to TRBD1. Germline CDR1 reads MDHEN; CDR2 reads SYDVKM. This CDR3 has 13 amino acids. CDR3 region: CASSARDRRGASF. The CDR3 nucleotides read TGTGCCAGCAGTGCCCGGGACAGGAGGGGCGCGAGCTTC.

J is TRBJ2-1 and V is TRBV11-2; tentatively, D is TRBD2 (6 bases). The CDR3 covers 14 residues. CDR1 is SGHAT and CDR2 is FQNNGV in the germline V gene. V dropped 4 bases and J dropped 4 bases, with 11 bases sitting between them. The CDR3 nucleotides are TGTGCCAGCAGCTATCTAGCGTCGTACAATGAGCAGTTCTTC. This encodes CASSYLASYNEQFF.

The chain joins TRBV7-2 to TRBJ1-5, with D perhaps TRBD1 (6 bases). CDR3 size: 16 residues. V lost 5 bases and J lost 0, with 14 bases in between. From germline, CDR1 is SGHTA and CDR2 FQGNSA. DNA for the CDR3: TGTGCCAGCAGCCCGGACAGTTCAAATAGCAATCAGCCCCAGCATTTT. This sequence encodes CASSPDSSNSNQPQHF.

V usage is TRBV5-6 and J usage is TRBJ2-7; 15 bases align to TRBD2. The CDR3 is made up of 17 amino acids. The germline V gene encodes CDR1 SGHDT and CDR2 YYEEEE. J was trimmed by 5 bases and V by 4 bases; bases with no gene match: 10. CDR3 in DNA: TGTGCCAGCAGCCCAACCGGGACTAGCGGGAGGTCCAACGAGCAGTACTTC. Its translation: CASSPTGTSGRSNEQYF.

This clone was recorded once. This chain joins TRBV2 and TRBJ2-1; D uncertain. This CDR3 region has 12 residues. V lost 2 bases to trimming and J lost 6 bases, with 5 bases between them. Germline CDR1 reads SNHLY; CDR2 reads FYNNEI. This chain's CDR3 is CASSENSNEQFF. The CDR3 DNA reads TGTGCCAGCAGTGAAAACTCCAATGAGCAGTTCTTC.

The CDR3 protein is CASSPDRNYPYEQYF. As DNA, the CDR3 is TGTGCCAGCAGCCCCGACAGAAATTATCCCTACGAGCAGTACTTC. The V and J genes are TRBV5-6 and TRBJ2-7, with D tentatively TRBD1 (5 bases). The CDR3 loop spans 15 amino acids. Between the trimmed V and J ends, which lost 4 bases and 2 bases, there was a span of 16 bases. Germline CDR1 SGHDT, CDR2 YYEEEE. Together with reference TRBV5-6 and TRBJ2-7, the CDR3 gives the full variable domain: DAGVTQSPTHLIKTRGQQVTLRCSPKSGHDTVSWYQQALGQGPQFIFQYYEEEERQRGNFPDRFSGHQFPNYSSELNVNALLLGDSALYLCASSPDRNYPYEQYFGPGTRLTVT.

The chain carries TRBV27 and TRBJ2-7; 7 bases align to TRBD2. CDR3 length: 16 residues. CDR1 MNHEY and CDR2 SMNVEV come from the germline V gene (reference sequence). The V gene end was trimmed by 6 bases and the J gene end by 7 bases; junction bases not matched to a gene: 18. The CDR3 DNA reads TGTGCCAGCAGCGACTTTACCGGGACTATATCTCGGGAGCAGTACTTC. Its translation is CASSDFTGTISREQYF.

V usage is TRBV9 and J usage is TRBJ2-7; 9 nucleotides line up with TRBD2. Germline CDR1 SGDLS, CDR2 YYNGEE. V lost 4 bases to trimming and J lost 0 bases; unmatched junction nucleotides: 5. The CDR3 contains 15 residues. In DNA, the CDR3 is TGTGCCAGCAGCCCGGGACTAGCACCCTCCTACGAGCAGTACTTC. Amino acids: CASSPGLAPSYEQYF.

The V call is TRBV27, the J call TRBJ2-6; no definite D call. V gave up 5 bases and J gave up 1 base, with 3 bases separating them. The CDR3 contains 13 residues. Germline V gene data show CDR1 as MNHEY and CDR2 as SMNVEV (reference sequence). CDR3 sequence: CASSGSGANVLTF. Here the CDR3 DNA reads TGTGCCAGCAGTGGGTCTGGGGCCAACGTCCTGACTTTC.

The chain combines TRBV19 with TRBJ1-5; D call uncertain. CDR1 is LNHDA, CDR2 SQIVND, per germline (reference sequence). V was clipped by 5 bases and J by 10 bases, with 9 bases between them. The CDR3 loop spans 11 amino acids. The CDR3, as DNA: TGTGCCAGTAGTCACGGCGGACCCCAGCATTTT. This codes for CASSHGGPQHF.

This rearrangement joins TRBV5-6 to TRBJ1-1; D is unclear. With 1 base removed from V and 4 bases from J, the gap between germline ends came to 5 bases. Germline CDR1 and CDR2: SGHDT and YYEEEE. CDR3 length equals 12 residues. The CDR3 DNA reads TGTGCCAGCAGCTTGTCGGGCACTGAAGCTTTCTTT. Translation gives CASSLSGTEAFF.

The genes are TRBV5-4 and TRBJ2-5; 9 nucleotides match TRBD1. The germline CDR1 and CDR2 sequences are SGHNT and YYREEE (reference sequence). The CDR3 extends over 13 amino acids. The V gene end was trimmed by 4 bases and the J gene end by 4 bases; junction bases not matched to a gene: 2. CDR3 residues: CASSPDRGETQYF. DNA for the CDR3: TGTGCCAGCAGCCCGGACAGGGGAGAGACCCAGTACTTC.

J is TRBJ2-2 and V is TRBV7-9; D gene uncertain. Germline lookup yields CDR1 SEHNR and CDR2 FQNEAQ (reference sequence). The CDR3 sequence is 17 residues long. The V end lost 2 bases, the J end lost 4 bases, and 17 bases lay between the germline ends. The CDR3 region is CASSLYGHHETTGELFF. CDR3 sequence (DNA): TGTGCCAGCAGCTTATATGGGCACCACGAGACCACCGGGGAGCTGTTTTTT.

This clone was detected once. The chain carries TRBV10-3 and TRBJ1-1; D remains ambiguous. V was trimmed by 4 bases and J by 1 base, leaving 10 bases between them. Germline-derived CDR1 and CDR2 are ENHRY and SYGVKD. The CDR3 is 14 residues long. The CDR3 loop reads CAISALTGNTEAFF. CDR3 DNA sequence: TGTGCCATCAGTGCACTGACTGGGAACACTGAAGCTTTCTTT.

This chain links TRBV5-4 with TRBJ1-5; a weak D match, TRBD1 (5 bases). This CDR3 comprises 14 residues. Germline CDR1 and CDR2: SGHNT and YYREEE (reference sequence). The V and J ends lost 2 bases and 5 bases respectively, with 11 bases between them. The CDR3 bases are TGTGCCAGCAGCTTCGGCGGGGGGGATCAGCCCCAGCATTTT. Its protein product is CASSFGGGDQPQHF.